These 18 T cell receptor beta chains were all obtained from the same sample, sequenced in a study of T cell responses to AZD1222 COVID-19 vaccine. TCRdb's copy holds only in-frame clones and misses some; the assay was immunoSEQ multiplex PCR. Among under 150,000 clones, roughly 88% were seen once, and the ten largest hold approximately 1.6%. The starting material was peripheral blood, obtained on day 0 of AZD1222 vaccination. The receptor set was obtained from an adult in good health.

The CDR3 loop is CAWSAPPGLPTGELFF. The DNA for the CDR3 is TGTGCCTGGAGTGCCCCCCCGGGACTACCCACCGGGGAGCTGTTTTTT. J is TRBJ2-2 and V is TRBV30, with 7 positions matching TRBD2. The germline V gene encodes CDR1 GTSNPN and CDR2 SVGIG (reference sequence). The V segment lost 1 base and the J segment 4 bases; nucleotides outside the gene matches: 9. The CDR3 has 16 amino acids.

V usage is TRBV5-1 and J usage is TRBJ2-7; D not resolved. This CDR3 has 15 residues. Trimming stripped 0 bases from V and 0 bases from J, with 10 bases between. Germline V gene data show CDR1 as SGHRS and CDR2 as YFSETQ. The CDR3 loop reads CASSLGLVSSYEQYF. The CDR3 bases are TGCGCCAGCAGCTTGGGTCTGGTCAGCTCCTACGAGCAGTACTTC.

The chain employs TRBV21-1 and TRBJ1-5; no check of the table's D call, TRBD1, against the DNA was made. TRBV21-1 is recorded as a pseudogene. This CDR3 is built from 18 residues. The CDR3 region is CASSKVCGDRDSNQPQHF. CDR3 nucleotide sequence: TGTGCCAGCAGCAAAGTATGCGGGGACAGGGATAGCAATCAGCCCCAGCATTTT.

CDR3 in amino acids: CASSSGANVLTF. The CDR3 nucleotides are TGTGCCAGCAGCTCTGGGGCCAACGTCCTGACTTTC. V is TRBV5-8 and J is TRBJ2-6; no reliable D call. Trimming took off 3 bases at V and 2 bases at J, with 0 bases between the two ends. CDR1 is SGHTS and CDR2 is YDEGEE in the germline V gene. The CDR3 is made up of 12 amino acids.

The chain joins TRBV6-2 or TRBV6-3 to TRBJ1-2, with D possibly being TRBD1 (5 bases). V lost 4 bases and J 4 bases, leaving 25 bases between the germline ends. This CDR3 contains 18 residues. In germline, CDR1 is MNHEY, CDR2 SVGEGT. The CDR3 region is CASSSPIGARKEGYGYTF. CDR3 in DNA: TGTGCCAGCAGTTCCCCGATTGGGGCGCGGAAAGAGGGCTATGGCTACACCTTC.

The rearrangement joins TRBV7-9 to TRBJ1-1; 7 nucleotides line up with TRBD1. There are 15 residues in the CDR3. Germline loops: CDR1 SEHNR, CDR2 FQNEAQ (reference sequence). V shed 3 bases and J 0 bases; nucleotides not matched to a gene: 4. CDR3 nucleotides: TGTGCCAGCAGCTTGGCGACAGGGCTGAACACTGAAGCTTTCTTT. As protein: CASSLATGLNTEAFF.

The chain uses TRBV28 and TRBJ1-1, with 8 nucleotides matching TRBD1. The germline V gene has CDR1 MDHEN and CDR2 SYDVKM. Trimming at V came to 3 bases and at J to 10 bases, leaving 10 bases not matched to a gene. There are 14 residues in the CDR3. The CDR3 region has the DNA TGTGCCAGCAGTTTTTTGCAGGGGGCTCCGTCAGCTTTCTTT. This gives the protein CASSFLQGAPSAFF. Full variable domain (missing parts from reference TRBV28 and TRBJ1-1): DVKVTQSSRYLVKRTGEKVFLECVQDMDHENMFWYRQDPGLGLRLIYFSYDVKMKEKGDIPEGYSVSREKKERFSLILESASTNQTSMYLCASSFLQGAPSAFFGQGTRLTVV.

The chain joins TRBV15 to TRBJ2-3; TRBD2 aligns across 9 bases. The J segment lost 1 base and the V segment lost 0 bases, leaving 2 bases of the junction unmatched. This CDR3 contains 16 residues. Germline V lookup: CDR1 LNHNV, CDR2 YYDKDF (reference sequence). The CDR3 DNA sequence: TGTGCCACCAGCAGAGAGTTAGCGGGGGGCACAGATACGCAGTATTTT. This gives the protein CATSRELAGGTDTQYF.

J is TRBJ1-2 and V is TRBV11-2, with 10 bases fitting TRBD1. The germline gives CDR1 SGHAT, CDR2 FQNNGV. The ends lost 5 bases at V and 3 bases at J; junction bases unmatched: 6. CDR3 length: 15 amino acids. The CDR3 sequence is CASSPRGTGDYGYTF. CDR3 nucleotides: TGTGCCAGCAGCCCGCGCGGGACAGGGGACTATGGCTACACCTTC.

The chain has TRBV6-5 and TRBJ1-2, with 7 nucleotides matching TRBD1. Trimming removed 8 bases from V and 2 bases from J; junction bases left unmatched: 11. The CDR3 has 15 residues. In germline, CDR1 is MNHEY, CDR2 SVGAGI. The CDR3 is CASSREGAENYGYTF. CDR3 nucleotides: TGTGCCAGCTCTCGCGAGGGGGCGGAAAACTATGGCTACACCTTC.

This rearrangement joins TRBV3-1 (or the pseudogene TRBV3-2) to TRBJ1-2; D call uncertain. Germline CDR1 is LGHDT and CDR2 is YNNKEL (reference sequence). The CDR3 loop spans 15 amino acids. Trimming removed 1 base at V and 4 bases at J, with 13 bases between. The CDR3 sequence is CASSQGGKGGYGYTF. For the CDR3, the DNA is TGTGCCAGCAGCCAAGGAGGAAAGGGTGGCTATGGCTACACCTTC.

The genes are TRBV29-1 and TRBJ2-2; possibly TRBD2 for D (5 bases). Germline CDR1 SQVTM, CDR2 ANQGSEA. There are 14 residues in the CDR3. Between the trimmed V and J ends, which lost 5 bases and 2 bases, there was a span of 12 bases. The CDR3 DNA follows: TGCAGCGTTAAGGAGTCGGGAAACACCGGGGAGCTGTTTTTT. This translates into CSVKESGNTGELFF.

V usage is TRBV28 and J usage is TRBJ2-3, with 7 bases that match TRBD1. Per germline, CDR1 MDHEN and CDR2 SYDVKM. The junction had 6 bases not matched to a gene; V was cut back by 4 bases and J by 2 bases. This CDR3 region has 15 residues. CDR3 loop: CASSSQTGSTDTQYF. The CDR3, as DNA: TGTGCCAGCAGTTCTCAGACAGGGTCCACAGATACGCAGTATTTT.

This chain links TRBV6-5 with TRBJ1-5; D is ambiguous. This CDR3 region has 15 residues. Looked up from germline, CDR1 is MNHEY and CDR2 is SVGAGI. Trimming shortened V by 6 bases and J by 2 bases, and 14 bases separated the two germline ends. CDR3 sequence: CASSPLGGGNQPQHF. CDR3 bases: TGTGCCAGCAGCCCCTTAGGCGGTGGCAATCAGCCCCAGCATTTT.

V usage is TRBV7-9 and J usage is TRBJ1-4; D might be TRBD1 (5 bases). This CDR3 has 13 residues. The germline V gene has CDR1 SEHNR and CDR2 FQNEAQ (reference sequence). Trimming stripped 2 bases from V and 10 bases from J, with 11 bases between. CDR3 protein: CASSLSERGKLFF. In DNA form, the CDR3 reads TGTGCCAGCAGCTTAAGTGAGAGGGGAAAACTGTTTTTT.

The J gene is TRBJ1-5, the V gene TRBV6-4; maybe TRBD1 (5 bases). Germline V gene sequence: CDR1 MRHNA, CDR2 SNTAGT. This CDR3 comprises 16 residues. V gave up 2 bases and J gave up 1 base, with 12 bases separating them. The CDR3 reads CASSDRDVLSNQPQHF. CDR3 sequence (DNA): TGTGCCAGCAGTGACCGGGACGTTTTAAGCAATCAGCCCCAGCATTTT.

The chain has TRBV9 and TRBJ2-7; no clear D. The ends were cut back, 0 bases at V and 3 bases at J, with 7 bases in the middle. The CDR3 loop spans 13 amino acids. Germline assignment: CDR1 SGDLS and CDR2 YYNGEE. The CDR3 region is CASSVDGIYEQYF. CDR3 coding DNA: TGTGCCAGCAGCGTAGATGGGATCTACGAGCAGTACTTC.

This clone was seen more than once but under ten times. The CDR3 spells CASSMYVQYGYTF. The CDR3 DNA is TGTGCCAGTAGTATGTACGTCCAGTATGGCTACACCTTC. This chain connects TRBV19 to TRBJ1-2; D uncertain. The length of the CDR3 is 13 residues. Germline CDR1 is LNHDA and CDR2 is SQIVND (reference sequence). Trimming cost V 3 bases and J 5 bases, with 10 bases left between them.